One sample yielded the 28 T cell receptor beta chains listed below, sequenced in a study of blood T cell repertoires in COVID-19 (dated by TCRdb to about 2020). Receptor amplification or capture employed the immunoSEQ multiplex PCR assay. The table comes from immuneACCESS by way of TCRdb, which keeps in-frame sequences with V and J called. Part of the clones is missing from these tables; in studies checked, under half for an unresolved V gene and the rest for unknown reasons. The sample table holds some 200,000 clones, of which roughly 78% were seen once. The ten largest account for roughly 12% of the sample. Sequences were obtained from peripheral blood. The receptors shown here come from a woman aged 40 to 49 with acute or convalescent COVID-19.

This clone has a single count. This chain uses TRBV29-1 with TRBJ2-7, with a possible D match to TRBD1 (6 bases). Looked up from germline, CDR1 is SQVTM and CDR2 is ANQGSEA. V was pared by 7 bases and J by 3 bases, with 13 bases between. The CDR3 has 12 amino acids. The CDR3 DNA follows: TGCAGCGCGGGACAAAATTACTACGAGCAGTACTTC. This codes for CSAGQNYYEQYF.

The sample holds many counts of this clone. The chain joins TRBV9 to TRBJ2-3, with D unclear. The germline gives CDR1 SGDLS, CDR2 YYNGEE. CDR3 length: 12 amino acids. Deletions cut 0 bases from V and 6 bases from J, with 5 bases between. This chain's CDR3 is CASSVGEDTQYF. CDR3 nucleotide sequence: TGTGCCAGCAGCGTAGGTGAGGATACGCAGTATTTT.

V is TRBV7-2 and J is TRBJ2-7, with D uncertain. Germline V gene data show CDR1 as SGHTA and CDR2 as FQGNSA. This CDR3 is 11 amino acids long. V was clipped by 2 bases and J by 4 bases, with 3 bases between them. The CDR3: CASSLLYEQYF. In nucleotides, the CDR3 is TGTGCCAGCAGCTTACTGTACGAGCAGTACTTC. Using reference TRBV7-2 and TRBJ2-7 for the parts outside the CDR3, the full variable domain is GAGVSQSPSNKVTEKGKDVELRCDPISGHTALYWYRQSLGQGLEFLIYFQGNSAPDKSGLPSDRFSAERTGGSVSTLTIQRTQQEDSAVYLCASSLLYEQYFGPGTRLTVT.

The chain employs TRBV9 and TRBJ2-2, with D possibly matching TRBD1 (6 bases). CDR3 length equals 16 residues. CDR1 and CDR2 from the germline V gene are SGDLS and YYNGEE. The V end was cut by 7 bases, the J end by 0 bases, with 16 bases between. The CDR3 DNA reads as TGTGCCAGCGGGGCAGGGGTCCTCGCGAACACCGGGGAGCTGTTTTTT. This translates into CASGAGVLANTGELFF.

V usage is TRBV6-5 and J usage is TRBJ2-3; perhaps TRBD2 as D (5 bases). The CDR3 is 15 residues long. V was cut by 2 bases and J by 5 bases, with 14 bases left in between. From germline, CDR1 is MNHEY and CDR2 SVGAGI. The CDR3 region is CASSYRGPSQDTQYF. The CDR3 DNA is TGTGCCAGCAGTTACCGGGGTCCCTCCCAAGATACGCAGTATTTT.

For the CDR3, the DNA is TGTGCCAGCAGCCAAGAGCGGGCCTCCTACAATGAGCAGTTCTTC. As protein: CASSQERASYNEQFF. The chain is built from TRBV21-1 and TRBJ2-1; TRBD2 is the table's D call and was not checked against the DNA. TRBV21-1 is a known pseudogene. This CDR3 is 15 amino acids long.

V is TRBV6-5 and J is TRBJ2-2; the D gene is possibly TRBD2 (5 bases). V lost 7 bases, J lost 1 base, and 10 bases lay in between. Germline V CDR1 and CDR2: MNHEY, SVGAGI. The CDR3 is 14 residues long. The CDR3 loop is CASTRDLNTGELFF. The DNA of the CDR3 is TGTGCCAGCACGAGGGATCTGAACACCGGGGAGCTGTTTTTT.

This chain joins TRBV6-5 and TRBJ2-5; 7 nucleotides align to TRBD2. J lost 2 bases, V lost 1 base, and 4 bases had no gene match. Germline V gene sequence: CDR1 MNHEY, CDR2 SVGAGI. The CDR3 contains 15 residues. The CDR3 DNA follows: TGTGCCAGCAGTTACTTAGGCGGGAGTCAAGAGACCCAGTACTTC. Translating it yields CASSYLGGSQETQYF.

The count of this clone is one. The J gene is TRBJ2-7, the V gene TRBV6-2 or TRBV6-3; D may be TRBD1 (6 bases). The CDR3 contains 16 residues. The germline V gene encodes CDR1 MNHEY and CDR2 SVGEGT. V gave up 2 bases and J gave up 4 bases, with 18 bases separating them. The CDR3 sequence: CASSYLFRGYDYEQYF. CDR3 nucleotides: TGTGCCAGCAGTTACCTTTTCAGGGGTTATGATTACGAGCAGTACTTC.

CDR3 in DNA: TGTGCCAGCAGCTTAAGTTTCGGGAGCTCCTACAATGAGCAGTTCTTC. Protein sequence: CASSLSFGSSYNEQFF. V and J are TRBV11-2 and TRBJ2-1; D perhaps matches TRBD2 (6 bases). V lost 2 bases, J lost 0 bases, and 11 bases lay in between. The CDR3 consists of 16 residues. Per the germline V gene, CDR1 is SGHAT and CDR2 is FQNNGV. Full variable domain (remainder filled in from reference TRBV11-2 and TRBJ2-1): EAGVAQSPRYKIIEKRQSVAFWCNPISGHATLYWYQQILGQGPKLLIQFQNNGVVDDSQLPKDRFSAERLKGVDSTLKIQPAKLEDSAVYLCASSLSFGSSYNEQFFGPGTRLTVL.

The genes are TRBV2 and TRBJ2-5; TRBD2 aligns across 11 bases. This CDR3 is built from 17 residues. CDR1 is SNHLY and CDR2 is FYNNEI in the germline V gene. Trimming at V came to 3 bases and at J to 7 bases, leaving 13 bases not matched to a gene. The CDR3 loop reads CASSEILPSGRLGTQYF. CDR3 coding DNA: TGTGCCAGCAGTGAGATCCTTCCTAGCGGGAGGCTAGGGACCCAGTACTTC.

This chain connects TRBV12-3 or TRBV12-4 to TRBJ1-6, with 7 bases that match TRBD1. J gave up 9 bases and V 5 bases, and 4 bases lay outside the gene matches. The CDR3 spans 13 residues. The CDR3 spells CASSRTGFSPLHF. The CDR3 DNA sequence: TGTGCCAGCAGTCGGACAGGTTTTTCACCCCTCCACTTT.

This chain links TRBV19 with TRBJ2-7; D call uncertain. V was clipped by 0 bases and J by 4 bases, with 16 bases between them. The CDR3 is 16 amino acids. The germline V gene encodes CDR1 LNHDA and CDR2 SQIVND (reference sequence). The CDR3 nucleotides are TGTGCCAGTAGTATAGACGTTAGAGGTGTCTCGTACGAGCAGTACTTC. This translates into CASSIDVRGVSYEQYF.

The rearrangement links TRBV4-3 to TRBJ2-3, with 7 positions matching TRBD2. CDR1 is LGHNA and CDR2 is YSLEER in the germline V gene. This CDR3 comprises 17 residues. J lost 0 bases, V lost 0 bases, and 6 bases had no gene match. CDR3 in amino acids: CASSQDGRTRSTDTQYF. DNA of the CDR3: TGCGCCAGCAGCCAAGATGGACGGACTAGGAGCACAGATACGCAGTATTTT.

This rearrangement joins TRBV6-1 to TRBJ1-2; D is uncertain. Trimming removed 1 base at V and 3 bases at J, with 12 bases between. Germline values: CDR1 MNHNS, CDR2 SASEGT. The CDR3 is made up of 15 amino acids. The CDR3 DNA reads TGTGCCAGCAGTGAAGGGTTAGGAGATCACTATGGCTACACCTTC. This encodes CASSEGLGDHYGYTF.

This chain links TRBV7-7 with TRBJ1-5, with TRBD1 identical over 7 bases. This CDR3 comprises 17 residues. J gave up 0 bases and V 5 bases, and 10 bases lay outside the gene matches. The germline CDR1 and CDR2 sequences are SSHAT and FNYEAQ (reference sequence). In DNA form, the CDR3 reads TGTGCCAGCAGCATGGGTAGGGACAGAGATAGCAATCAGCCCCAGCATTTT. Protein sequence: CASSMGRDRDSNQPQHF.

The chain has TRBV30 and TRBJ2-1; 10 bases match TRBD2. The length of the CDR3 is 17 residues. The ends lost 0 bases at V and 4 bases at J; junction bases unmatched: 9. Germline lookup yields CDR1 GTSNPN and CDR2 SVGIG (reference sequence). The CDR3 here is CAWSVGIAGGVYNEQFF. Written as DNA, the CDR3 is TGTGCCTGGAGTGTCGGAATAGCGGGGGGCGTGTACAATGAGCAGTTCTTC.

This clone was picked up a small number of times. The rearrangement links TRBV19 to TRBJ2-3; 13 bases map to TRBD2. Germline values: CDR1 LNHDA, CDR2 SQIVND (reference sequence). The CDR3 covers 17 residues. The ends lost 3 bases at V and 6 bases at J; junction bases unmatched: 9. The CDR3, as DNA: TGTGCCAGTAGTATTAAGACTAGCGGGGGGACCAGGGATACGCAGTATTTT. Encoded protein: CASSIKTSGGTRDTQYF.

CDR3 nucleotides: TGTGCCACCAGTGAGTCTAGCGGGGCTGGGGAGCAGTACTTC. This sequence encodes CATSESSGAGEQYF. This chain links TRBV24-1 with TRBJ2-7; 9 positions match TRBD2. CDR1 is KGHDR and CDR2 is SFDVKD in the germline V gene. V gave up 4 bases and J gave up 7 bases; unmatched junction bases: 7. CDR3 length equals 14 residues.

The CDR3 reads CASSQESGSSWGAFF. As DNA, the CDR3 is TGCGCCAGCAGCCAAGAAAGTGGGAGTAGCTGGGGAGCTTTCTTT. V is TRBV4-1 and J is TRBJ1-1; D is unresolved. Trimming removed 0 bases at V and 10 bases at J, with 18 bases between. The CDR3 totals 15 residues. CDR1 MGHRA and CDR2 YSYEKL come from the germline V gene.

This clone was observed once. V gene TRBV2 combines with J gene TRBJ1-2; D is uncertain. The CDR3 is 12 residues long. From germline, CDR1 is SNHLY and CDR2 FYNNEI. The germline V and J ends were trimmed by 4 bases and 6 bases, with 9 bases remaining between them. CDR3 DNA sequence: TGTGCCAGCAGTGTGGACTCCAATGGCTACACCTTC. Its translation is CASSVDSNGYTF.

In this sample, this clone turned up once. The chain recombines TRBV24-1 with TRBJ2-5; tentatively, D is TRBD1 (6 bases). V dropped 6 bases and J dropped 4 bases, with 11 bases sitting between them. The CDR3 loop spans 13 amino acids. Germline V gene lookup returns CDR1 KGHDR and CDR2 SFDVKD. CDR3 nucleotides: TGTGCCACCAGTCGTAACAGGGCAGAGACCCAGTACTTC. It specifies CATSRNRAETQYF.

This clone was counted between two and nine times. The genes are TRBV6-5 and TRBJ1-1; D may be TRBD1 (6 bases). V was trimmed by 7 bases and J by 1 base, leaving 13 bases between them. Germline lookup yields CDR1 MNHEY and CDR2 SVGAGI. This CDR3 spans 14 amino acids. In DNA, the CDR3 is TGTGCCAGCACTCAAAGGGGGGGGAACACTGAAGCTTTCTTT. Amino acids: CASTQRGGNTEAFF.

This clone came up a few times. V gene TRBV27 combines with J gene TRBJ1-2; maybe TRBD1 (5 bases). CDR1 is MNHEY and CDR2 is SMNVEV in the germline V gene (reference sequence). The CDR3 sequence is 13 residues long. The V end was cut by 5 bases, the J end by 6 bases, with 13 bases between. CDR3 nucleotide sequence: TGTGCCAGCAGTATCCAGGGCTTGGATGGCTACACCTTC. Amino acids: CASSIQGLDGYTF.

The J gene is TRBJ2-7, the V gene TRBV3-1 (or the pseudogene TRBV3-2); a possible D gene is TRBD2 (5 bases). The V end lost 0 bases, the J end lost 6 bases, and 12 bases lay between the germline ends. This CDR3 region has 14 residues. Germline V gene data show CDR1 as LGHDT and CDR2 as YNNKEL (reference sequence). The CDR3 loop is CASSQEKTRGEQYF. In nucleotides, the CDR3 is TGTGCCAGCAGCCAAGAAAAGACTCGGGGCGAGCAGTACTTC.

The J gene is TRBJ1-2, the V gene TRBV7-8, with TRBD1 as a possible D gene (6 bases). The CDR3 sequence is 13 residues long. Germline CDR1 and CDR2: SGHVS and FQNEAQ. The ends were cut back, 2 bases at V and 8 bases at J, with 12 bases in the middle. CDR3 residues: CASSLIQGQGYTF. CDR3 bases: TGTGCCAGCAGCTTAATCCAGGGGCAGGGCTACACCTTC.

The chain is built from TRBV10-3 and TRBJ2-3; tentative D call: TRBD2 (5 bases). The CDR3 spans 16 residues. Germline V gene lookup returns CDR1 ENHRY and CDR2 SYGVKD. V was cut by 6 bases and J by 1 base, with 17 bases left in between. Written as DNA, the CDR3 is TGTGCCATCAGCGAGAAGGAGGAGCCTGGCACAGATACGCAGTATTTT. Its translation: CAISEKEEPGTDTQYF.

The genes are TRBV27 and TRBJ2-7; perhaps TRBD2 as D (7 bases). The CDR3 loop spans 14 amino acids. The ends were cut back, 3 bases at V and 5 bases at J, with 14 bases in the middle. Germline V lookup: CDR1 MNHEY, CDR2 SMNVEV (reference sequence). Written as DNA, the CDR3 is TGTGCCAGCAGTTTGCCCGGGGGGCGCAACGAGCAGTACTTC. This encodes CASSLPGGRNEQYF.